This TCR beta chain comes out of a study of blood T cell repertoires in COVID-19. About the research overall: From the United States, Italy and Spain came samples of acute and convalescent COVID-19.

Germline-derived CDR1 and CDR2 are LGHDT and YNNKEL (reference sequence). The CDR3 is made up of 14 amino acids. V lost 1 base to trimming and J lost 3 bases, with 9 bases between them. Authors' analysis steps: The authors estimated nucleated cell counts from reference gene primer amplification. Method: immunoSEQ multiplex PCR; TCRdb's copy keeps in-frame clones and lacks some. D and trimming come from the DNA, and the V and J calls and clone size come from that table. The table includes under 65,000 clones, roughly 80% detected once. The sequence came from a woman aged 55-69 years with acute or convalescent COVID-19. The rearrangement uses TRBV3-1 (or the pseudogene TRBV3-2) and TRBJ2-5; D gene unclear. The sequenced sample consisted of peripheral blood. The DNA of the CDR3 is TGTGCCAGCAGCCAAGTTCGTTCTAAAGAGACCCAGTACTTC. This codes for CASSQVRSKETQYF.